The 15 T cell receptor beta chains given below trace back to one sample, sequenced in a study of cytomegalovirus exposure and HLA in healthy donors. Primers included in the PCR were 60 Vbeta and 13 Jbeta primers. Measured with immunoSEQ multiplex PCR; TCRdb has only the in-frame clones, and not every one. The repertoire holds 90,000 to 100,000 clones, about 80% seen once, with approximately 2% in the top ten. The sample was PBMCs. The receptors shown here come from a man in his forties in good health and CMV-seronegative.

This chain uses TRBV7-9 with TRBJ2-1; D not resolved. The CDR3 is made up of 15 amino acids. Germline CDR1 SEHNR, CDR2 FQNEAQ (reference sequence). Trimming stripped 6 bases from V and 0 bases from J, with 12 bases between. This CDR3 is CASSQRTSSYNEQFF. The CDR3 DNA reads as TGTGCCAGCAGTCAACGAACGAGCTCCTACAATGAGCAGTTCTTC.

The V and J genes are TRBV9 and TRBJ1-1; 7 bases are shared with TRBD1. There are 13 residues in the CDR3. Germline V lookup: CDR1 SGDLS, CDR2 YYNGEE. V lost 7 bases and J lost 4; bases outside the gene matches: 7. CDR3: CASSEGAGTEAFF. The CDR3, as DNA: TGTGCCAGCTCCGAGGGGGCGGGCACTGAAGCTTTCTTT.

The gene calls are TRBV18 and TRBJ1-4, with 7 bases aligning to TRBD1. The CDR3 sequence is 17 residues long. Trimming at V came to 3 bases and at J to 0 bases, leaving 7 bases not matched to a gene. From germline, CDR1 is KGHSH and CDR2 LQKENI. The CDR3 nucleotides read TGTGCCAGCTCACCTAGACAGGGATCAACAACTAATGAAAAACTGTTTTTT. Translating gives CASSPRQGSTTNEKLFF.

The chain joins TRBV9 to TRBJ2-3; perhaps TRBD2 as D (7 bases). The ends were cut back, 5 bases at V and 3 bases at J, with 13 bases in the middle. The CDR3 is made up of 14 amino acids. The germline V gene has CDR1 SGDLS and CDR2 YYNGEE. The CDR3 DNA sequence: TGTGCCAGCAGTCCGGGGGGCTTAACAGATACGCAGTATTTT. Its protein is CASSPGGLTDTQYF.

The chain is built from TRBV28 and TRBJ2-3, with TRBD2 identical over 11 bases. The trim removed 7 bases at V and 3 bases at J, leaving 6 bases unmatched. CDR1 is MDHEN and CDR2 is SYDVKM in the germline V gene. The CDR3 has 15 amino acids. CDR3 protein: CASTTVAGGTDTQYF. CDR3 DNA: TGTGCCAGCACCACGGTAGCGGGGGGGACAGATACGCAGTATTTT. Variable domain in full (rest from reference TRBV28 and TRBJ2-3): DVKVTQSSRYLVKRTGEKVFLECVQDMDHENMFWYRQDPGLGLRLIYFSYDVKMKEKGDIPEGYSVSREKKERFSLILESASTNQTSMYLCASTTVAGGTDTQYFGPGTRLTVL.

This clone was found once. J is TRBJ1-2 and V is TRBV28; weak D call: TRBD1 (6 bases). The germline gives CDR1 MDHEN, CDR2 SYDVKM. Trimming shortened V by 7 bases and J by 7 bases, and 13 bases separated the two germline ends. The CDR3 consists of 12 residues. The CDR3 DNA follows: TGTGCCAGCACCTCGACAGGCCCTGGCTACACCTTC. This translates into CASTSTGPGYTF.

The chain joins TRBV7-9 to TRBJ2-7; 9 bases are a match to TRBD2. The CDR3 has 14 amino acids. With 1 base clipped from V and 7 bases from J, the junction kept 5 bases outside the gene matches. The germline gives CDR1 SEHNR, CDR2 FQNEAQ (reference sequence). The CDR3 DNA reads TGTGCCAGCAGCTTAGAGCTAGCGGGGATGGAGCAGTACTTC. Encoded protein: CASSLELAGMEQYF.

The CDR3 loop is CASSLDSGHYNEQFF. CDR3 DNA sequence: TGCGCCAGCAGCTTGGATAGCGGACACTACAATGAGCAGTTCTTC. This chain links TRBV5-1 with TRBJ2-1; a possible D gene is TRBD2 (6 bases). Germline CDR1 is SGHRS and CDR2 is YFSETQ. CDR3 length: 15 residues. Trimming cost V 0 bases and J 3 bases, with 10 bases left between them.

The chain has TRBV5-1 and TRBJ2-7, with 7 bases matching TRBD1. This CDR3 contains 13 residues. Germline V lookup: CDR1 SGHRS, CDR2 YFSETQ. Trimming took 4 bases from V and 4 from J; bases not matched to a gene: 5. This chain's CDR3 is CASSPTGTYEQYF. The CDR3 DNA reads as TGCGCCAGCAGCCCGACAGGGACGTACGAGCAGTACTTC.

The chain uses TRBV7-2 and TRBJ2-7; 7 positions match TRBD1. Germline V gene lookup returns CDR1 SGHTA and CDR2 FQGNSA. CDR3 size: 14 residues. The trim removed 5 bases at V and 0 bases at J, leaving 4 bases unmatched. The CDR3 loop reads CASSRTGSSYEQYF. For the CDR3, the DNA is TGTGCCAGCAGCCGGACAGGTAGCTCCTACGAGCAGTACTTC.

The V call is TRBV4-1, the J call TRBJ2-7, with D tentatively TRBD2 (6 bases). Germline CDR1 and CDR2: MGHRA and YSYEKL. The CDR3 covers 16 residues. V was pared by 2 bases and J by 0 bases, with 14 bases between. The DNA for the CDR3 is TGCGCCAGCAGCCAATCGTCTAGCGTCAACTCCTACGAGCAGTACTTC. This encodes CASSQSSSVNSYEQYF.

The gene calls are TRBV14 and TRBJ2-1, with TRBD2 matching over 9 bases. V was pared by 4 bases and J by 4 bases, with 5 bases of the junction left unmatched. Germline lookup yields CDR1 SGHDN and CDR2 FVKESK. The CDR3 totals 15 residues. The CDR3 reads CASSLFAGGYNEQFF. CDR3 sequence (DNA): TGTGCCAGCAGCCTCTTTGCGGGAGGGTACAATGAGCAGTTCTTC.

This sequence joins TRBV25-1 and TRBJ1-1; the D is unclear. Trimming pared 1 base from V and 0 bases from J, leaving 9 bases between. The CDR3 has 15 amino acids. Germline V gene sequence: CDR1 MGHDK, CDR2 SYGVNS. The CDR3 sequence is CASSEWGGVNTEAFF. The CDR3 DNA reads TGTGCCAGCAGTGAATGGGGAGGAGTGAACACTGAAGCTTTCTTT. Full variable domain (rest looked up from reference TRBV25-1 and TRBJ1-1): EADIYQTPRYLVIGTGKKITLECSQTMGHDKMYWYQQDPGMELHLIHYSYGVNSTEKGDLSSESTVSRIRTEHFPLTLESARPSHTSQYLCASSEWGGVNTEAFFGQGTRLTVV.

The V call is TRBV19, the J call TRBJ1-1; D might be TRBD1 (6 bases). Trimming took off 6 bases at V and 7 bases at J, with 15 bases between the two ends. This CDR3 comprises 13 residues. The germline V gene encodes CDR1 LNHDA and CDR2 SQIVND (reference sequence). DNA for the CDR3: TGTGCCAGTAGCCTACAGGGAATTGTTGAAGCTTTCTTT. It yields the protein CASSLQGIVEAFF.

This chain joins TRBV7-8 and TRBJ2-5; D is possibly TRBD1 (6 bases). The CDR3 runs to 13 residues. Trimming took 4 bases from V and 5 from J, leaving 11 bases between them. Germline V gene data show CDR1 as SGHVS and CDR2 as FQNEAQ. The CDR3 DNA is TGTGCCAGCAGCTGGGACACCGCCGAGACCCAGTACTTC. It codes for CASSWDTAETQYF.